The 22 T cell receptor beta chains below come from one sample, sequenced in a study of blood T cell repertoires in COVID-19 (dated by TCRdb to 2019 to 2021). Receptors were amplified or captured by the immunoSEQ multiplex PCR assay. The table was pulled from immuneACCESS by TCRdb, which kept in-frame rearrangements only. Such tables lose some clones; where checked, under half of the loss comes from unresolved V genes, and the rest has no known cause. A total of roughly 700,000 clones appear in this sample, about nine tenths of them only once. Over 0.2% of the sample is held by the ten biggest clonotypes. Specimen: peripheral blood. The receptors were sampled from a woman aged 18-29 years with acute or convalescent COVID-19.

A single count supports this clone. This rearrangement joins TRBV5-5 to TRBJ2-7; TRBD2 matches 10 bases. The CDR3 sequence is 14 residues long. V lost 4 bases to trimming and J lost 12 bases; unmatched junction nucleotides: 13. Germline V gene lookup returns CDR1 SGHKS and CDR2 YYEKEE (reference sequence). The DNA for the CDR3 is TGTGCCAGCAGCCCCCCTACTAGCGGGGCCTCGGGGTACTTC. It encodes CASSPPTSGASGYF.

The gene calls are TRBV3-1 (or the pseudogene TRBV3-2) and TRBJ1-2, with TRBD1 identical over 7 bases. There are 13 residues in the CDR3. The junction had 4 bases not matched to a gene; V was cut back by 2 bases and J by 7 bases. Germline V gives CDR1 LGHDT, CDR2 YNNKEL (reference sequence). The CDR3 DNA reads TGTGCCAGCAGCCAAAGACAGGGTTTTGGCTACACCTTC. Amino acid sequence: CASSQRQGFGYTF.

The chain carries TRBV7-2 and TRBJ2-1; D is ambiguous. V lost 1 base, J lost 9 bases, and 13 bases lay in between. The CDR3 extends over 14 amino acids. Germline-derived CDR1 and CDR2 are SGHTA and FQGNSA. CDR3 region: CASSLDSSRSEQFF. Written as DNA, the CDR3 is TGTGCCAGCAGCTTAGATTCGTCCCGGAGTGAGCAGTTCTTC.

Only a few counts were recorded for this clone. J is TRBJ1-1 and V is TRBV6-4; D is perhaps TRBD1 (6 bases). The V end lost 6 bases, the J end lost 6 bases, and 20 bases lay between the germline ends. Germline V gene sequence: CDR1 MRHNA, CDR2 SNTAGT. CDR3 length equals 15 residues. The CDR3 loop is CASSSNPGGPAEAFF. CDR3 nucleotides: TGTGCCAGCAGCTCAAACCCGGGGGGCCCCGCTGAAGCTTTCTTT.

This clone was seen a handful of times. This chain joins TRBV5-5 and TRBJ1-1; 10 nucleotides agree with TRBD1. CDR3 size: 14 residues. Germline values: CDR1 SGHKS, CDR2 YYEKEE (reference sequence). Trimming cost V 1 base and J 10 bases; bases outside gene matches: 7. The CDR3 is CASSLSGQGVGAFF. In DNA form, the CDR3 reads TGTGCCAGCAGCTTGTCCGGACAGGGGGTGGGAGCTTTCTTT.

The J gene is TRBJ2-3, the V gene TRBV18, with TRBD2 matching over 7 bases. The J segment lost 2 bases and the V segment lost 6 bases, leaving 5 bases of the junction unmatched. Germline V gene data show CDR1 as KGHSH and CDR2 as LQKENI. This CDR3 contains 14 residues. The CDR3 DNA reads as TGTGCCAGCTCTTTGGCGGGGGACACAGATACGCAGTATTTT. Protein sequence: CASSLAGDTDTQYF. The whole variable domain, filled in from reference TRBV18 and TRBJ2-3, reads NAGVMQNPRHLVRRRGQEARLRCSPMKGHSHVYWYRQLPEEGLKFMVYLQKENIIDESGMPKERFSAEFPKEGPSILRIQQVVRGDSAAYFCASSLAGDTDTQYFGPGTRLTVL.

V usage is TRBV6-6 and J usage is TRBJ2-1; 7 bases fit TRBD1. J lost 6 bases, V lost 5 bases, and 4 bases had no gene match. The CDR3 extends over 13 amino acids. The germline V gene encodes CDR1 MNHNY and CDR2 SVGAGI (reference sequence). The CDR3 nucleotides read TGTGCCAGCAGTCAGACAGGGCCCAATGAGCAGTTCTTC. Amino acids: CASSQTGPNEQFF.

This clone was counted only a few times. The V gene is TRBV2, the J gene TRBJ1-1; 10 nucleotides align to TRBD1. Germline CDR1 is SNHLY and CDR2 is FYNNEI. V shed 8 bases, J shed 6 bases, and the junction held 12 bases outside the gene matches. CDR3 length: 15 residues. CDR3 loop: CASDPGQGTMAEAFF. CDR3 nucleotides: TGTGCCAGCGATCCGGGACAGGGGACTATGGCTGAAGCTTTCTTT.

The chain's CDR3 is CASSLGLAGAGELFF. The CDR3 DNA follows: TGTGCCAGCAGCTTGGGACTAGCGGGGGCCGGGGAGCTGTTTTTT. The chain combines TRBV11-2 with TRBJ2-2; the match to TRBD2 covers 14 bases. Germline V gene data show CDR1 as SGHAT and CDR2 as FQNNGV. The V segment lost 3 bases and the J segment 6 bases; nucleotides outside the gene matches: 0. This CDR3 is 15 amino acids long.

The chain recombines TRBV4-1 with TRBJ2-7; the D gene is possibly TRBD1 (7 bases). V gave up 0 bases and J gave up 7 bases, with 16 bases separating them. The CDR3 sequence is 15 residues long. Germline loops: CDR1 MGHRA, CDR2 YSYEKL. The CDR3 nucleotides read TGCGCCAGCAGCCAAGAGGAGGGGGCGCGTCGGGAGCAGTACTTC. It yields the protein CASSQEEGARREQYF.

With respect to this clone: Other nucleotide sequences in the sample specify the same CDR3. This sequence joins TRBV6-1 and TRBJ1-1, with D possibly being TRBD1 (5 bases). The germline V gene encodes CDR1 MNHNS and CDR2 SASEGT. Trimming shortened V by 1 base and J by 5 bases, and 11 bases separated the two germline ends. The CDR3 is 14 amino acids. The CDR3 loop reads CASSEVGGGTEAFF. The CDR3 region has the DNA TGTGCCAGCAGTGAAGTCGGGGGAGGGACTGAAGCTTTCTTT.

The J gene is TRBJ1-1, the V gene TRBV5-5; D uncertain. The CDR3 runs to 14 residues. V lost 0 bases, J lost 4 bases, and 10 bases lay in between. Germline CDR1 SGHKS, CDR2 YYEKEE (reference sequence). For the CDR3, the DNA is TGTGCCAGCAGCTTGGGGGCAGGCACCACTGAAGCTTTCTTT. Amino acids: CASSLGAGTTEAFF.

CDR3 protein: CASSLGTGLNYGYTF. CDR3 in DNA: TGCGCCAGCAGCTTGGGGACAGGCCTAAACTATGGCTACACCTTC. J is TRBJ1-2 and V is TRBV5-1, with 7 bases matching TRBD1. This CDR3 is 15 amino acids long. Germline V gene data show CDR1 as SGHRS and CDR2 as YFSETQ. V gave up 0 bases and J gave up 2 bases; unmatched junction bases: 4.

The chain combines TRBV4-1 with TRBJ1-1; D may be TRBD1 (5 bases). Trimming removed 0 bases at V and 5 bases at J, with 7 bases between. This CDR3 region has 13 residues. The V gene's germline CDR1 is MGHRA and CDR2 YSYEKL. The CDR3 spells CASSQDGGTEAFF. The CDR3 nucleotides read TGCGCCAGCAGCCAAGACGGGGGGACTGAAGCTTTCTTT.

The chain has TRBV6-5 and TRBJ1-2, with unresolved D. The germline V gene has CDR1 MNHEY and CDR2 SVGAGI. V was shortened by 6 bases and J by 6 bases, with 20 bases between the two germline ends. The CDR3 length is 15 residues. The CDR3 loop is CASRPPSGVLDGYTF. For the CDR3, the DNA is TGTGCCAGCAGACCCCCAAGCGGGGTATTGGATGGCTACACCTTC.

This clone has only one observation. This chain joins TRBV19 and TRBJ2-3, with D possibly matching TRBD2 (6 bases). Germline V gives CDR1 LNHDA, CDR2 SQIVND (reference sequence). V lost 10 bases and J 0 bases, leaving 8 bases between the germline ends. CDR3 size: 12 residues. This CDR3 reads CATGTSTDTQYF. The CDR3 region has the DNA TGTGCCACCGGGACTAGCACAGATACGCAGTATTTT.

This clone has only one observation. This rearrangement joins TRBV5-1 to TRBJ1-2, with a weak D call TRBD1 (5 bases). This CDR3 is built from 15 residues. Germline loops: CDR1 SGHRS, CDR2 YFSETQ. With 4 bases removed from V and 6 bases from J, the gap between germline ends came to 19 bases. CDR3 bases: TGCGCCAGCAGCCGGAGCCGTCAGGGTTTAGATGGCTACACCTTC. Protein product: CASSRSRQGLDGYTF.

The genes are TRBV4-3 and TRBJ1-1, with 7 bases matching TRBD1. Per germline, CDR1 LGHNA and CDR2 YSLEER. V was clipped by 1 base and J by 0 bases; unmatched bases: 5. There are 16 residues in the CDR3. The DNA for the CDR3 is TGCGCCAGCAGCCAAGTTTTACAGGGGCTGAACACTGAAGCTTTCTTT. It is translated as CASSQVLQGLNTEAFF.

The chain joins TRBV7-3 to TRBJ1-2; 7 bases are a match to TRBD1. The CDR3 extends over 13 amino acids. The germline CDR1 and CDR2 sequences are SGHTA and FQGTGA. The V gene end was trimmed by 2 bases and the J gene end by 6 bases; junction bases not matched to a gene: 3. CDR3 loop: CASSLEGANGYTF. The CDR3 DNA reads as TGTGCCAGCAGCTTAGAGGGGGCGAATGGCTACACCTTC.

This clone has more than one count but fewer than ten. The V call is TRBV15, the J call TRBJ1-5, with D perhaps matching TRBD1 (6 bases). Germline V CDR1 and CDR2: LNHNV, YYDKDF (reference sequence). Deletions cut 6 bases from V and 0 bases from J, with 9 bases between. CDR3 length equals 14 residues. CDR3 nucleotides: TGTGCCACCAGGATGACAGGTAGCAATCAGCCCCAGCATTTT. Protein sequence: CATRMTGSNQPQHF.

The CDR3 is CASSTRTVTEAFF. The CDR3 DNA sequence: TGCGCCAGCAGCACCAGGACAGTCACTGAAGCTTTCTTT. This sequence joins TRBV5-1 and TRBJ1-1; a possible D gene is TRBD1 (6 bases). Trimming removed 4 bases at V and 4 bases at J, with 11 bases between. This CDR3 region has 13 residues. Germline assignment: CDR1 SGHRS and CDR2 YFSETQ. The variable domain in full, completed from reference TRBV5-1 and TRBJ1-1, reads KAGVTQTPRYLIKTRGQQVTLSCSPISGHRSVSWYQQTPGQGLQFLFEYFSETQRNKGNFPGRFSGRQFSNSRSEMNVSTLELGDSALYLCASSTRTVTEAFFGQGTRLTVV.

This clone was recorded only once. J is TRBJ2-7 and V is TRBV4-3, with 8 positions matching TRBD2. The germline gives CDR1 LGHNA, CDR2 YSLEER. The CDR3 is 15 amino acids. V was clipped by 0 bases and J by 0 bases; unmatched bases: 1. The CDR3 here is CASSQESGGSYEQYF. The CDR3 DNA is TGCGCCAGCAGCCAAGAGAGCGGGGGCTCCTACGAGCAGTACTTC.